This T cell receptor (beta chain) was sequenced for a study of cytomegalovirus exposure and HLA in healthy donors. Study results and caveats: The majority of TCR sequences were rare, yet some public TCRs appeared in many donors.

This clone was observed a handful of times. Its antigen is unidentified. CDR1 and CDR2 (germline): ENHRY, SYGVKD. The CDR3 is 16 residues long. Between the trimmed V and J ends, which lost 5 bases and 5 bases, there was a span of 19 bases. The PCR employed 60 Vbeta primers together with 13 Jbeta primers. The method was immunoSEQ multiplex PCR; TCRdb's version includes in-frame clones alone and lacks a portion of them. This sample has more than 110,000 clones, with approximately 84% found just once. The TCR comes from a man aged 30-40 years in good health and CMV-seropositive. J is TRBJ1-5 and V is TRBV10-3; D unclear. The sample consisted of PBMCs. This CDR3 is CAISLSPAGRDQPQHF. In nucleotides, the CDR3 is TGTGCCATCAGTTTGTCCCCCGCGGGGAGGGATCAGCCCCAGCATTTT.